The 24 T cell receptor beta chains reported below all come from one sample, sequenced in a study of neurological immune-mediated disorders. A single record per CDR3 protein comes from TCRdb applying MiXCR to the 5' RACE reads. The table shows 40,000 to 55,000 distinct CDR3 sequences, with about 9.3% occurring only once. The sequenced sample was PBMCs. Receptor source: a woman aged 40 to 50 with HTLV-1-associated myelopathy (HAM/TSP).

This clonotype was seen repeatedly, ten times or more. Here the CDR3 reads CASSHGGDSTGELFF. DNA of the CDR3: TGTGCCAGCAGCCATGGGGGTGACTCTACCGGGGAGCTGTTTTTT. J is TRBJ2-2 and V is TRBV5-5; D might be TRBD1 or TRBD2, each matching 5 bases. This CDR3 spans 15 amino acids. Trimming left V 4 bases short and J 5 bases short, with 15 bases between. Per germline, CDR1 SGHKS and CDR2 YYEKEE (reference sequence). The full variable domain, in which reference TRBV5-5 and TRBJ2-2 provide the parts outside the CDR3, is DAGVTQSPTHLIKTRGQQVTLRCSPISGHKSVSWYQQVLGQGPQFIFQYYEKEERGRGNFPDRFSARQFPNYSSELNVNALLLGDSALYLCASSHGGDSTGELFFGEGSRLTVL.

This clonotype has at least ten counts. This chain links TRBV4-3 with TRBJ2-7; D assignment may be TRBD1 or TRBD2 (5 bases each). The CDR3 sequence is 15 residues long. Trimming left V 1 base short and J 4 bases short, with 14 bases between. In germline, CDR1 is LGHNA, CDR2 YSLEER. The CDR3 DNA is TGCGCCAGCAGCCAAGTGGGGGATGGGGGTTACGAGCAGTACTTC. Its translation: CASSQVGDGGYEQYF.

This clonotype was seen at least ten times. The J gene is TRBJ2-2, the V gene TRBV27; D gene ambiguous. Germline V gene sequence: CDR1 MNHEY, CDR2 SMNVEV (reference sequence). The V end was cut by 8 bases, the J end by 8 bases, with 15 bases between. This CDR3 comprises 13 residues. CDR3 amino acids: CASGLTWAGELFF. The CDR3 DNA reads TGTGCCAGCGGGCTCACATGGGCTGGGGAGCTGTTTTTT.

This clonotype occurred many times. The chain carries TRBV18 and TRBJ2-3; D gene ambiguous. This CDR3 spans 15 amino acids. The V end lost 0 bases, the J end lost 0 bases, and 7 bases lay between the germline ends. Germline CDR1 KGHSH, CDR2 LQKENI. The CDR3 loop reads CASSPPRTSTDTQYF. The CDR3 bases are TGTGCCAGCTCACCACCACGGACGAGCACAGATACGCAGTATTTT.

This clonotype was seen just once. Its ends do not fully match the called genes, so a read error is possible. This chain joins TRBV18 and TRBJ2-2; 7 bases match TRBD1. In germline, CDR1 is KGHSH, CDR2 LQKENI. CDR3 length equals 15 residues. CDR3 amino acids: CVSSPTGSDTGELFF. The CDR3 DNA reads as TGTGTCAGCTCACCGACAGGGTCAGACACCGGGGAGCTGTTTTTT.

Many counts were recorded for this clonotype. V usage is TRBV15 and J usage is TRBJ2-5, with TRBD2 matching 7 bases. CDR1 and CDR2 (germline): LNHNV, YYDKDF (reference sequence). This CDR3 has 16 residues. Germline trimming cut 6 bases from V and 2 bases from J; bases unmatched to any gene: 12. CDR3 region: CATRGKLTAGQETQYF. For the CDR3, the DNA is TGTGCCACCAGAGGAAAGCTGACAGCGGGGCAAGAGACCCAGTACTTC.

The table lists this clonotype with many counts. The rearrangement links TRBV11-3 to TRBJ2-5; the D gene is possibly TRBD1 (5 bases). Germline V gene data show CDR1 as SGHNT and CDR2 as YENEEA. Between the trimmed V and J ends, which lost 1 base and 5 bases, there was a span of 20 bases. The CDR3 contains 17 residues. Here the CDR3 reads CASSLGYLGPKGETQYF. CDR3 sequence (DNA): TGTGCCAGCAGCTTAGGGTACCTGGGCCCTAAGGGGGAGACCCAGTACTTC.

This clonotype was recorded many times. The chain employs TRBV7-2 and TRBJ2-3, with 10 nucleotides matching TRBD2. The CDR3 covers 15 residues. Germline V lookup: CDR1 SGHTA, CDR2 FQGNSA. V gave up 5 bases and J gave up 4 bases; unmatched junction bases: 6. The CDR3 is CASSRTSGVADTQYF. Here the CDR3 DNA reads TGTGCCAGCAGCCGTACTAGCGGGGTGGCAGATACGCAGTATTTT. The full variable domain, its missing parts supplied by reference TRBV7-2 and TRBJ2-3, is GAGVSQSPSNKVTEKGKDVELRCDPISGHTALYWYRQSLGQGLEFLIYFQGNSAPDKSGLPSDRFSAERTGGSVSTLTIQRTQQEDSAVYLCASSRTSGVADTQYFGPGTRLTVL.

This clonotype was recorded many times. The gene calls are TRBV5-4 and TRBJ1-4; unclear D gene. Germline values: CDR1 SGHNT, CDR2 YYREEE (reference sequence). This CDR3 is 15 amino acids long. The V end was cut by 0 bases, the J end by 0 bases, with 6 bases between. This CDR3 reads CASSLGGTTNEKLFF. In DNA form, the CDR3 reads TGTGCCAGCAGCTTGGGTGGGACAACTAATGAAAAACTGTTTTTT.

This clonotype was detected only a few times. V gene TRBV12-3 or TRBV12-4 combines with J gene TRBJ2-7; TRBD1 matches at 9 bases. V shed 3 bases, J shed 1 base, and the junction held 1 base outside the gene matches. The CDR3 contains 14 residues. This chain's CDR3 is CASSFGQGSYEQYF. DNA for the CDR3: TGTGCCAGCAGTTTCGGACAGGGGTCCTACGAGCAGTACTTC.

This clonotype was recorded many times. The genes are TRBV7-9 and TRBJ2-7; TRBD1 is a possible D gene (6 bases). The CDR3 sequence is 13 residues long. The germline gives CDR1 SEHNR, CDR2 FQNEAQ (reference sequence). Between the trimmed V and J ends, which lost 5 bases and 7 bases, there was a span of 15 bases. In nucleotides, the CDR3 is TGTGCCAGCAGCCAACAGGGAGTTGGGGAGCAGTACTTC. The encoded protein is CASSQQGVGEQYF.

V gene TRBV30 combines with J gene TRBJ2-1; 13 bases fit TRBD2. The CDR3 runs to 14 residues. Trimming removed 3 bases from V and 6 bases from J; junction bases left unmatched: 2. CDR1 and CDR2 from the germline V gene are GTSNPN and SVGIG (reference sequence). DNA of the CDR3: TGTGCCTGGAGAGGGACTAGCGGGGCCAATGAGCAGTTCTTC. Residues: CAWRGTSGANEQFF. Looking up the rest from reference TRBV30 and TRBJ2-1 gives the full variable domain: SQTIHQWPATLVQPVGSPLSLECTVEGTSNPNLYWYRQAAGRGLQLLFYSVGIGQISSEVPQNLSASRPQDRQFILSSKKLLLSDSGFYLCAWRGTSGANEQFFGPGTRLTVL.

This clonotype was seen at least ten times. The CDR3 spells CASSLRSSYNSPLHF. In DNA, the CDR3 is TGTGCCAGCAGTTTACGGAGCTCCTATAATTCACCCCTCCACTTT. The chain is built from TRBV12-3 or TRBV12-4 and TRBJ1-6; the D is unclear. The CDR3 sequence is 15 residues long. V was trimmed by 2 bases and J by 0 bases, leaving 5 bases between them.

Of note for this clonotype: A single base separates this from a much larger clone, so it may be a read error. This chain connects TRBV5-1 to TRBJ1-4; D ambiguous. Germline V gene sequence: CDR1 SGHRS, CDR2 YFSETQ. This CDR3 spans 13 amino acids. V lost 0 bases and J 5 bases, leaving 5 bases between the germline ends. CDR3 nucleotides: TGCGCCAGCAGCTTGGAACTGAATGAAAAACTGTTTTTT. It codes for CASSLELNEKLFF.

The table lists this clonotype with many counts. The V and J genes are TRBV24-1 and TRBJ1-2; unclear D gene. This CDR3 has 11 amino acids. Trimming removed 3 bases from V and 8 bases from J, with 6 bases in between. Germline CDR1 reads KGHDR; CDR2 reads SFDVKD. CDR3 sequence reads: CATSDPSGYTF. The CDR3 nucleotides read TGTGCCACCAGTGATCCCTCCGGCTACACCTTC.

Many counts were recorded for this clonotype. V gene TRBV4-1 combines with J gene TRBJ2-7; D is perhaps TRBD2 (5 bases). V lost 1 base to trimming and J lost 0 bases, with 10 bases between them. This CDR3 spans 15 amino acids. Germline V gene sequence: CDR1 MGHRA, CDR2 YSYEKL. Written as DNA, the CDR3 is TGCGCCAGCAGCCAAGTTGTGGAGGACTCCTACGAGCAGTACTTC. Translating it yields CASSQVVEDSYEQYF.

The chain links TRBV6-2 or TRBV6-3 to TRBJ1-1, with TRBD1 identical over 9 bases. The CDR3 is 16 residues long. Per germline, CDR1 MNHEY and CDR2 SVGEGT. Trimming removed 6 bases from V and 6 bases from J; junction bases left unmatched: 14. The chain's CDR3 is CASSSAPGQGTPEAFF. For the CDR3, the DNA is TGTGCCAGCAGCTCGGCACCGGGACAGGGAACCCCTGAAGCTTTCTTT.

This clonotype was observed many times. The V and J genes are TRBV5-1 and TRBJ2-1; TRBD2 matches 9 bases. Trimming removed 4 bases from V and 4 bases from J; junction bases left unmatched: 6. Looked up from germline, CDR1 is SGHRS and CDR2 is YFSETQ. The CDR3 is 15 amino acids. The CDR3 nucleotides are TGCGCCAGCAGCCGAGCGGGGGGCTCATACAATGAGCAGTTCTTC. This gives the protein CASSRAGGSYNEQFF.

This clonotype was detected many times. The chain combines TRBV20-1 with TRBJ2-1; D ambiguous. Germline-derived CDR1 and CDR2 are DFQATT and SNEGSKA (reference sequence). V lost 4 bases, J lost 2 bases, and 12 bases lay in between. CDR3 length: 14 amino acids. CDR3 coding DNA: TGCAGTGCTACGGCGTTAAGACCCTACAATGAGCAGTTCTTC. This encodes CSATALRPYNEQFF.

This clonotype was observed many times. The DNA of the CDR3 is TGTGCCAGCAGCTTAGCGAAGACAGCGGCCACCCATTCACCCCTCCACTTT. It specifies CASSLAKTAATHSPLHF. V gene TRBV7-2 combines with J gene TRBJ1-6, with TRBD1 as a possible D gene (5 bases). The CDR3 loop spans 17 amino acids. The germline V gene has CDR1 SGHTA and CDR2 FQGNSA. V was shortened by 0 bases and J by 8 bases, with 17 bases between the two germline ends.

The sample holds many counts of this clonotype. The CDR3 protein is CASRGRKATNEKLFF. As DNA, the CDR3 is TGTGCCAGCAGAGGCAGGAAAGCAACTAATGAAAAACTGTTTTTT. V and J are TRBV7-3 and TRBJ1-4; unclear D gene. Trimming shortened V by 6 bases and J by 0 bases, and 11 bases separated the two germline ends. The germline V gene has CDR1 SGHTA and CDR2 FQGTGA. This CDR3 region has 15 residues.

This clonotype was observed many times. The chain carries TRBV7-2 and TRBJ2-1, with D unclear. The CDR3 covers 13 residues. Trimming stripped 1 base from V and 10 bases from J, with 11 bases between. CDR1 is SGHTA, CDR2 FQGNSA, per germline. The CDR3 DNA follows: TGTGCCAGCAGCTTAGGCGCTCTGGGGGAGCAGTTCTTC. Translated: CASSLGALGEQFF.

There are many counts of this clonotype. The rearrangement uses TRBV11-3 and TRBJ2-1; TRBD2 matches 8 bases. After removal of 4 bases from V and 0 bases from J, the junction contained 8 bases not matched to a gene. This CDR3 contains 17 residues. Germline lookup yields CDR1 SGHNT and CDR2 YENEEA. The CDR3 nucleotides are TGTGCCAGCAGCTCTAGACGGGGGGGGGGCTCCTACAATGAGCAGTTCTTC. Translated: CASSSRRGGGSYNEQFF.

This clonotype was picked up a small number of times. This may be a read error: a much more frequent sequence differs by one nucleotide. The gene calls are TRBV9 and TRBJ1-6; TRBD1 is a possible D gene (5 bases). Germline V CDR1 and CDR2: SGDLS, YYNGEE. The CDR3 is made up of 14 amino acids. CDR3 region: CANSAGPNNSPLHF. DNA for the CDR3: TGTGCCAACAGCGCGGGACCGAATAATTCACCCCTCCACTTT.